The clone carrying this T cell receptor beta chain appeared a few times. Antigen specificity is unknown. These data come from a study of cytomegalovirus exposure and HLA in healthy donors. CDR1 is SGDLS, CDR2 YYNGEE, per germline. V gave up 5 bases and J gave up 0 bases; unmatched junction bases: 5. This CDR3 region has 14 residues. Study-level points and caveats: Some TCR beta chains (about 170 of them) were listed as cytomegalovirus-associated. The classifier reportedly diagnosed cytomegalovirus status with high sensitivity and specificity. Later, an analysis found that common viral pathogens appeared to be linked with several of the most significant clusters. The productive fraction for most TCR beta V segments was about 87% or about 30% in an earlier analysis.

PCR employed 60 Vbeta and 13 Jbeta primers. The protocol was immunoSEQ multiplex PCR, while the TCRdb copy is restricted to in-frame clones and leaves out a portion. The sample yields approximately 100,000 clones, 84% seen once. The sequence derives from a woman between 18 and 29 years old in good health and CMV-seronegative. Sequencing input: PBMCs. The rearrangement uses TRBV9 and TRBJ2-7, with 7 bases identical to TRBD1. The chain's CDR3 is CASSWRTGSYEQYF. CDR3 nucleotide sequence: TGTGCCAGCAGTTGGAGGACAGGCTCCTACGAGCAGTACTTC.